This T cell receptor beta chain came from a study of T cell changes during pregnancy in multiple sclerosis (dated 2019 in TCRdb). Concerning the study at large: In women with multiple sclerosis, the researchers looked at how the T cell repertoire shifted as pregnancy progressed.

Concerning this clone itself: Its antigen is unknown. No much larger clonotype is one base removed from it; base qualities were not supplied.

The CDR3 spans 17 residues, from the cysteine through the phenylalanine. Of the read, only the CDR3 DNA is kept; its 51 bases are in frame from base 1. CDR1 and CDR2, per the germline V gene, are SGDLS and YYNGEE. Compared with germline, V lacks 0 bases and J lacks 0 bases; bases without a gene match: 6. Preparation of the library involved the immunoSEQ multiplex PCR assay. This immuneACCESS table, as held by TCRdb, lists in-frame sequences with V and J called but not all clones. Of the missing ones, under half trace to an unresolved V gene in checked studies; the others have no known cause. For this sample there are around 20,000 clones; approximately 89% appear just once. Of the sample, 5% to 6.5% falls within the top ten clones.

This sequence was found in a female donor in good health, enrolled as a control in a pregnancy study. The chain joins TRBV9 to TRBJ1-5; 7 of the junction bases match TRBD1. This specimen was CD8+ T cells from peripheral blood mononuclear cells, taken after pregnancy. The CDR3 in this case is CASSVVGQALSNQPQHF. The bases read TGTGCCAGCAGCGTAGTAGGACAGGCGCTTAGCAATCAGCCCCAGCATTTT.